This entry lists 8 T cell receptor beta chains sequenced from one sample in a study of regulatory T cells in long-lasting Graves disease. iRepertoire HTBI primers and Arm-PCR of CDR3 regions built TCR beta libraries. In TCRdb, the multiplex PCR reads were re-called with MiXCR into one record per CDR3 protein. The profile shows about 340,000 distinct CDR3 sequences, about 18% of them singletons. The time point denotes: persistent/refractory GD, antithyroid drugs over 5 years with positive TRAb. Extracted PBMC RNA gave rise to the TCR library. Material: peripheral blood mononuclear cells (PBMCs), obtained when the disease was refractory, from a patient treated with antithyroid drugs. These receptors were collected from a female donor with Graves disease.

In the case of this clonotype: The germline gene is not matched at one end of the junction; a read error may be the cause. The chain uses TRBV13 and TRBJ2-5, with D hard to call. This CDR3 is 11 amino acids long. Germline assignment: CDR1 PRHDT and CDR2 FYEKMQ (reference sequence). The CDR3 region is CASSLREAQYF. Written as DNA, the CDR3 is TGTGCCAGCAGCCTTCGAGAGGCCCAGTACTTC.

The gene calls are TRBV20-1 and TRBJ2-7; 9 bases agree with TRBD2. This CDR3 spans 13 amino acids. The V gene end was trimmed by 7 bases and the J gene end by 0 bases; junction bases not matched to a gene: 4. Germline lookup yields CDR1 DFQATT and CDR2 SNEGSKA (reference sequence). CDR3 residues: CSGLAESSYEQYF. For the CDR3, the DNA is TGCAGTGGACTAGCGGAGAGCTCCTACGAGCAGTACTTC.

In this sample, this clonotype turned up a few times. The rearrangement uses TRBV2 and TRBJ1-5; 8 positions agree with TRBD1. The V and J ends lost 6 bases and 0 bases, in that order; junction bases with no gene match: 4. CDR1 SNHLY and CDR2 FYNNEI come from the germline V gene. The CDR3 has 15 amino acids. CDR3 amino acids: CASRRDRHSNQPQHF. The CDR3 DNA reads TGTGCCAGCAGGAGGGACAGGCATAGCAATCAGCCCCAGCATTTT.

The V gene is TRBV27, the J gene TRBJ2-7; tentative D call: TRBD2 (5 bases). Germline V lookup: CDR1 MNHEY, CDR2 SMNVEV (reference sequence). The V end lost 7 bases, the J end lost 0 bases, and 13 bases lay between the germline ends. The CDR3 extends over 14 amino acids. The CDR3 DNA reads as TGTGCCAGCACTTCCCTGGCGGGCTCCTACGAGCAGTACTTC. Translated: CASTSLAGSYEQYF.

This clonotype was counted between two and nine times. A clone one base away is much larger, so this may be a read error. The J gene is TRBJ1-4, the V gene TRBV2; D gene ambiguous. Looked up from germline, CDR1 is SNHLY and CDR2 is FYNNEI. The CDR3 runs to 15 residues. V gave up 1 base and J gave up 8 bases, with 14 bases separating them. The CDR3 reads CASSEGPRHHEKLFF. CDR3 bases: TGTGCCAGCAGTGAAGGGCCGAGACATCACGAAAAACTGTTTTTT.

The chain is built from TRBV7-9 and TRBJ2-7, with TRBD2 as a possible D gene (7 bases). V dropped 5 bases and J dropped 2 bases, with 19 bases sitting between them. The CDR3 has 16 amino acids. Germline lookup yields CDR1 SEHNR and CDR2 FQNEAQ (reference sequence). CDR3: CASSPLGGGKAYEQYF. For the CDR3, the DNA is TGTGCCAGCAGCCCTTTAGGGGGAGGGAAAGCCTACGAGCAGTACTTC.

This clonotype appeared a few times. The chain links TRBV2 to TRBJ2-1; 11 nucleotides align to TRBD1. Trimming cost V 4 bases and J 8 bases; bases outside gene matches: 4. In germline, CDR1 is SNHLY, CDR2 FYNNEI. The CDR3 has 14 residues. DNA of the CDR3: TGTGCCAGCAGTGTGGACAGGGGGCGGGATGAGCAGTTCTTC. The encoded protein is CASSVDRGRDEQFF.

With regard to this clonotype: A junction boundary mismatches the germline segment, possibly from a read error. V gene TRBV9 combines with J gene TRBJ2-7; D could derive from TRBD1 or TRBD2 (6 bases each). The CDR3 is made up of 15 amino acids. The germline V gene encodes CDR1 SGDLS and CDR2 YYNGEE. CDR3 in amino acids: CASNVGGSWAYEQYF. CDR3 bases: TGTGCCAGCAACGTAGGGGGGAGCTGGGCCTACGAGCAGTACTTC.